These 20 T cell receptor beta chains came from one sample sequenced in a study of blood T cells in healthy people across ages. It was with a sample-barcoded 5' primer and a J-beta primer mix that a second PCR of roughly 7 to 12 cycles was run. MiXCR, applied by TCRdb to the 5' RACE reads, yields one record per CDR3 protein. The data show under 1,100,000 distinct CDR3 sequences, with under 30% seen just once and 0.75% held by the top ten. The data were also submitted as part of a second study, on T cells of mothers and their children.

Sequenced: blood. These receptors all come from a girl aged 2 to 9 in good health.

The chain couples TRBV18 to TRBJ2-3; D uncertain. Deletions cut 3 bases from V and 6 bases from J, with 10 bases between. Germline lookup yields CDR1 KGHSH and CDR2 LQKENI. The length of the CDR3 is 13 residues. The CDR3, as DNA: TGTGCCAGCTCACCCGCTCTGAGGGATACGCAGTATTTT. This translates into CASSPALRDTQYF.

V and J are TRBV6-2 or TRBV6-3 and TRBJ2-5; D unclear. The end of the DNA aligns better with TRBJ2-7, so the J call may be wrong. The CDR3 contains 13 residues. CDR1 is MNHEY, CDR2 SVGEGT, per germline. CDR3 amino acids: CASSYQLSYEQYF. CDR3 nucleotide sequence: TGTGCCAGCAGTTACCAGCTCTCCTACGAGCAGTACTTC.

This rearrangement joins TRBV5-1 to TRBJ2-3; 8 bases are shared with TRBD2. Germline loops: CDR1 SGHRS, CDR2 YFSETQ. V trimming: 0 bases; J trimming: 5 bases; junction bases outside the gene matches: 14. The CDR3 is 18 amino acids. CDR3 residues: CASSLAGLGAGAGDTQYF. CDR3 nucleotide sequence: TGCGCCAGCAGCTTGGCCGGTCTTGGAGCGGGAGCGGGAGATACGCAGTATTTT.

The V call is TRBV5-1, the J call TRBJ1-6; D gene ambiguous. This CDR3 is built from 13 residues. The V and J ends lost 1 base and 8 bases respectively, with 7 bases between them. Germline V CDR1 and CDR2: SGHRS, YFSETQ. Written as DNA, the CDR3 is TGCGCCAGCAGCTTGATCGGAGATTCACCCCTCCACTTT. Protein: CASSLIGDSPLHF.

In its sample, this clonotype was seen a few times. This chain links TRBV5-1 with TRBJ1-1; 9 bases are a match to TRBD1. The CDR3 has 16 residues. Germline CDR1 reads SGHRS; CDR2 reads YFSETQ. V shed 1 base, J shed 0 bases, and the junction held 4 bases outside the gene matches. DNA of the CDR3: TGCGCCAGCAGCTTGCCCGGGACAGGGATGAACACTGAAGCTTTCTTT. This encodes CASSLPGTGMNTEAFF.

The chain links TRBV20-1 to TRBJ2-7; D is perhaps TRBD1 (5 bases). The CDR3 spans 12 residues. Germline lookup yields CDR1 DFQATT and CDR2 SNEGSKA (reference sequence). V dropped 0 bases and J dropped 5 bases, with 8 bases sitting between them. CDR3 region: CSARDLGDEQYF. The CDR3 DNA sequence: TGCAGTGCTAGAGATCTAGGGGACGAGCAGTACTTC.

CDR3 nucleotides: TGTGCCAGCAGTCCGTATTCCCAAGAGACCCAGTACTTC. Its protein is CASSPYSQETQYF. The chain recombines TRBV11-3 with TRBJ2-5; D remains ambiguous. This CDR3 has 13 amino acids. V was shortened by 6 bases and J by 1 base, with 9 bases between the two germline ends. The germline gives CDR1 SGHNT, CDR2 YENEEA.

The chain has TRBV29-1 and TRBJ2-5; the match to TRBD2 covers 7 bases. Matching the DNA end better, TRBJ2-1 makes the J call doubtful. Germline V gives CDR1 SQVTM, CDR2 ANQGSEA. The CDR3 extends over 13 amino acids. The CDR3 loop is CSGPEAGSNEQFF. The DNA for the CDR3 is TGCAGCGGGCCGGAAGCGGGGTCCAATGAGCAGTTCTTC.

This clonotype was seen a few times. Here the CDR3 DNA reads TGCAGTGCTAATTCGGGGGTGAATGAGCAGTTCTTC. Its translation is CSANSGVNEQFF. The rearrangement uses TRBV20-1 and TRBJ2-1, with D possibly matching TRBD2 (6 bases). Germline lookup yields CDR1 DFQATT and CDR2 SNEGSKA (reference sequence). There are 12 residues in the CDR3. Trimming took 4 bases from V and 7 from J, leaving 11 bases between them.

The chain couples TRBV6-6 to TRBJ2-7; D may be TRBD1 or TRBD2 (7 bases each). V was trimmed by 5 bases and J by 3 bases, leaving 14 bases between them. The CDR3 has 14 amino acids. Germline values: CDR1 MNHNY, CDR2 SVGAGI (reference sequence). This chain's CDR3 is CASSQGGGIYEQYF. As DNA, the CDR3 is TGTGCCAGCAGTCAGGGAGGGGGCATCTACGAGCAGTACTTC.

The chain couples TRBV11-2 to TRBJ2-7, with TRBD2 matching over 10 bases. Looked up from germline, CDR1 is SGHAT and CDR2 is FQNNGV. This CDR3 contains 15 residues. Losses at the gene ends were 5 bases for V and 1 base for J; bases not matched to a gene: 5. CDR3 sequence: CASSPRGLASYEQYF. Here the CDR3 DNA reads TGTGCCAGCAGCCCGAGGGGACTAGCGTCCTACGAGCAGTACTTC. Full variable domain (remainder filled in from reference TRBV11-2 and TRBJ2-7): EAGVAQSPRYKIIEKRQSVAFWCNPISGHATLYWYQQILGQGPKLLIQFQNNGVVDDSQLPKDRFSAERLKGVDSTLKIQPAKLEDSAVYLCASSPRGLASYEQYFGPGTRLTVT.

This clonotype occurred many times. The chain is built from TRBV12-3 or TRBV12-4 and TRBJ1-1; D not certain. The CDR3 runs to 11 residues. Deletions cut 6 bases from V and 8 bases from J, with 10 bases between. Written as DNA, the CDR3 is TGTGCCAGCAGCTTTTTAGGCGAAGCTTTCTTT. Protein product: CASSFLGEAFF.

The J gene is TRBJ2-5, the V gene TRBV5-1; 7 nucleotides line up with TRBD2. Gene TRBJ2-1 matches the end of the DNA better, so the J call may be wrong. Germline V gene lookup returns CDR1 SGHRS and CDR2 YFSETQ. This CDR3 is 14 amino acids long. The CDR3 loop is CASSFGREQGEQFF. CDR3 coding DNA: TGCGCCAGCAGCTTTGGGCGGGAGCAGGGTGAGCAGTTCTTC.

V is TRBV29-1 and J is TRBJ2-5; D unclear. Germline values: CDR1 SQVTM, CDR2 ANQGSEA. The V end lost 5 bases, the J end lost 4 bases, and 11 bases lay between the germline ends. The CDR3 consists of 12 residues. The CDR3 DNA follows: TGCAGCGTTCCGGACCATACAGAGACCCAGTACTTC. Its translation: CSVPDHTETQYF.

The J gene is TRBJ2-7, the V gene TRBV5-1, with 7 bases matching TRBD1. CDR1 is SGHRS, CDR2 YFSETQ, per germline. Germline trimming cut 0 bases from V and 6 bases from J; bases unmatched to any gene: 3. CDR3 length equals 13 residues. The CDR3 DNA sequence: TGCGCCAGCAGCTTGGGGGGGACAGCCGAGCAGTACTTC. This sequence encodes CASSLGGTAEQYF.

The CDR3 DNA is TGCAGTGCTAGATCCGGACAGGGGGTTTGGGAGACCCAGTACTTC. Encoded protein: CSARSGQGVWETQYF. V gene TRBV20-1 combines with J gene TRBJ2-5; 10 bases fit TRBD1. The germline gives CDR1 DFQATT, CDR2 SNEGSKA (reference sequence). This CDR3 has 15 residues. Losses at the gene ends were 2 bases for V and 5 bases for J; bases not matched to a gene: 8.

This clonotype was seen a handful of times. A read error may produce the germline difference seen at one junction end. The CDR3 DNA follows: TGTGTCAGCAGCCAAGTCGACCTGGGCCTCAAGCAGTACTTC. Protein sequence: CVSSQVDLGLKQYF. V usage is TRBV3-1 and J usage is TRBJ2-7; no reliable D call. Germline V gene lookup returns CDR1 LGHDT and CDR2 YNNKEL (reference sequence). This CDR3 is 14 amino acids long.

V is TRBV6-5 and J is TRBJ2-5; possibly TRBD2 for D (5 bases). Near its end, the DNA agrees better with TRBJ2-7, so the J call may be wrong. The germline gives CDR1 MNHEY, CDR2 SVGAGI. The CDR3 is 15 residues long. The CDR3 region is CASSYSEAALYEQYF. CDR3 coding DNA: TGTGCCAGCAGTTACTCAGAAGCGGCCCTCTACGAGCAGTACTTC.

This clonotype was picked up many times. The rearrangement joins TRBV20-1 to TRBJ2-7, with 10 nucleotides matching TRBD1. Germline trimming cut 1 base from V and 3 bases from J; bases unmatched to any gene: 0. The CDR3 sequence is 13 residues long. Germline V gives CDR1 DFQATT, CDR2 SNEGSKA (reference sequence). CDR3: CSARGDRGYEQYF. The CDR3, as DNA: TGCAGTGCTAGAGGGGACAGGGGCTACGAGCAGTACTTC.

This clonotype showed up many times. This sequence joins TRBV6-2 or TRBV6-3 and TRBJ2-7; D gene ambiguous. This CDR3 has 12 residues. The V end lost 9 bases, the J end lost 2 bases, and 11 bases lay between the germline ends. Germline CDR1 reads MNHEY; CDR2 reads SVGEGT. CDR3 loop: CASSRTPYEQYF. CDR3 sequence (DNA): TGTGCCAGTAGCAGGACCCCCTACGAGCAGTACTTC.